The clone carrying this T cell receptor beta chain was found a few times. Its target is unknown. The entry originates in a study of blood T cells in healthy people across ages. Points from the study as a whole: Versus aged donors, long-lived donors had higher diversity and more naive CD4+ cells.

The authors ran a second PCR of roughly 6 to 12 cycles using a sample-barcoded 5' primer and a J-beta primer mix. TCRdb re-called the 5' RACE reads with MiXCR, one entry per CDR3 protein. The table lists 250,000 to 300,000 distinct CDR3 sequences, roughly 26% of them singletons. Trimming left V 6 bases short and J 0 bases short, with 13 bases between. Per germline, CDR1 SQVTM and CDR2 ANQGSEA. This CDR3 comprises 14 residues. J is TRBJ2-3 and V is TRBV29-1; D perhaps matches TRBD2 (5 bases). The sequence came from a woman in her 70s in good health. Material for sequencing was blood. The CDR3 region is CSVLRATSTDTQYF. In DNA form, the CDR3 reads TGCAGCGTCCTGAGGGCGACCAGCACAGATACGCAGTATTTT.